The 14 T cell receptor beta chains reported below all come from one sample, sequenced in a study of cytomegalovirus exposure and HLA in healthy donors. The data were produced by immunoSEQ multiplex PCR, yet TCRdb's version contains in-frame clones alone and is incomplete. The sample carries about 98,000 clones, approximately 94% recorded once. The specimen sequenced was PBMCs. These receptors originate from a woman younger than 30 in good health and CMV-seronegative.

V gene TRBV9 combines with J gene TRBJ2-7; possible D gene TRBD1, 5 bases. This CDR3 has 16 residues. Trimming stripped 3 bases from V and 2 bases from J, with 18 bases between. Germline V gives CDR1 SGDLS, CDR2 YYNGEE. DNA for the CDR3: TGTGCCAGCAGCGAGAGACAGAGAAGCCTCACCTACGAGCAGTACTTC. It yields the protein CASSERQRSLTYEQYF.

The gene calls are TRBV25-1 and TRBJ2-2; 8 nucleotides match TRBD1. CDR3 length: 16 amino acids. Germline values: CDR1 MGHDK, CDR2 SYGVNS. J lost 1 base, V lost 5 bases, and 6 bases had no gene match. The CDR3 protein is CASSPSGTGNTGELFF. As DNA, the CDR3 is TGTGCCAGCAGTCCCTCGGGGACAGGGAACACCGGGGAGCTGTTTTTT.

This clone was recorded only once. The CDR3 loop is CASSPFGGGTEAFF. Written as DNA, the CDR3 is TGTGCCAGCTCACCATTCGGTGGCGGCACTGAAGCTTTCTTT. J is TRBJ1-1 and V is TRBV18; D gene uncertain. The CDR3 totals 14 residues. CDR1 KGHSH and CDR2 LQKENI come from the germline V gene. V was pared by 2 bases and J by 4 bases, with 11 bases between.

This clone has only one observation. The rearrangement links TRBV7-6 to TRBJ1-1, with D possibly matching TRBD1 (5 bases). The germline CDR1 and CDR2 sequences are SGHVS and FNYEAQ. V lost 6 bases to trimming and J lost 8 bases, with 19 bases between them. This CDR3 is built from 14 residues. CDR3 residues: CASSPVRGGKEAFF. DNA of the CDR3: TGTGCCAGCAGTCCCGTTAGGGGTGGCAAGGAAGCTTTCTTT.

The rearrangement joins TRBV19 to TRBJ1-2; 7 bases align to TRBD1. Trimming cost V 7 bases and J 3 bases; bases outside gene matches: 5. The CDR3 is 13 amino acids. Germline V gene lookup returns CDR1 LNHDA and CDR2 SQIVND (reference sequence). The CDR3 DNA sequence: TGTGCCAGTATGAAACAGGGGCACTATGGCTACACCTTC. Translation gives CASMKQGHYGYTF.

V usage is TRBV7-6 and J usage is TRBJ2-5; D gene uncertain. Germline V gives CDR1 SGHVS, CDR2 FNYEAQ. Trimming shortened V by 2 bases and J by 0 bases, and 4 bases separated the two germline ends. This CDR3 has 13 amino acids. The CDR3 reads CASSLSYQETQYF. The CDR3 nucleotides read TGTGCCAGCAGCTTATCCTACCAAGAGACCCAGTACTTC.

The CDR3 region has the DNA TGTGCCTGGAGTCGCGATGGGCTGGAAGCTTTCTTT. Residues: CAWSRDGLEAFF. The chain carries TRBV30 and TRBJ1-1; no clear D. The V end lost 2 bases, the J end lost 8 bases, and 12 bases lay between the germline ends. The CDR3 contains 12 residues. Germline V gives CDR1 GTSNPN, CDR2 SVGIG (reference sequence). The full variable domain, rest sourced from reference TRBV30 and TRBJ1-1, is SQTIHQWPATLVQPVGSPLSLECTVEGTSNPNLYWYRQAAGRGLQLLFYSVGIGQISSEVPQNLSASRPQDRQFILSSKKLLLSDSGFYLCAWSRDGLEAFFGQGTRLTVV.

This chain links TRBV5-1 with TRBJ2-7, with 10 positions matching TRBD2. The CDR3 sequence is 18 residues long. CDR1 and CDR2 from the germline V gene are SGHRS and YFSETQ. J was trimmed by 3 bases and V by 0 bases; bases with no gene match: 12. CDR3 sequence (DNA): TGCGCCAGCAGCTTGGCCCCCACTAGCGGGGACATATACTACGAGCAGTACTTC. This sequence encodes CASSLAPTSGDIYYEQYF.

This clone was seen only once. The CDR3 here is CASSIAGAGANVLTF. The DNA for the CDR3 is TGTGCCAGTAGTATCGCAGGTGCTGGGGCCAACGTCCTGACTTTC. The J gene is TRBJ2-6, the V gene TRBV19; D is ambiguous. Germline-derived CDR1 and CDR2 are LNHDA and SQIVND (reference sequence). Trimming pared 3 bases from V and 2 bases from J, leaving 8 bases between. The CDR3 totals 15 residues.

The CDR3 DNA follows: TGTGCCTGGAGTGTACAGCGGGTTACTAATGAAAAACTGTTTTTT. Protein product: CAWSVQRVTNEKLFF. The rearrangement links TRBV30 to TRBJ1-4; unclear D gene. Germline V gene sequence: CDR1 GTSNPN, CDR2 SVGIG (reference sequence). CDR3 size: 15 residues. V lost 0 bases and J 2 bases, leaving 10 bases between the germline ends.

The V and J genes are TRBV5-1 and TRBJ1-1; perhaps TRBD1 as D (6 bases). Trimming took off 5 bases at V and 4 bases at J, with 12 bases between the two ends. The CDR3 runs 13 residues. Germline values: CDR1 SGHRS, CDR2 YFSETQ. CDR3 in DNA: TGCGCCAGCAGGTGGGGGGGCGGCACTGAAGCTTTCTTT. It encodes CASRWGGGTEAFF.

V is TRBV12-5 and J is TRBJ2-7; TRBD1 is a possible D gene (6 bases). Trimming took off 5 bases at V and 2 bases at J, with 10 bases between the two ends. The germline V gene has CDR1 LGHNT and CDR2 FRNRAP. The CDR3 is 13 residues long. CDR3 region: CASGPGQTYEQYF. The CDR3 DNA is TGTGCTAGTGGTCCAGGACAGACCTACGAGCAGTACTTC. The complete variable domain, with remaining parts taken from reference TRBV12-5 and TRBJ2-7, reads DARVTQTPRHKVTEMGQEVTMRCQPILGHNTVFWYRQTMMQGLELLAYFRNRAPLDDSGMPKDRFSAEMPDATLATLKIQPSEPRDSAVYFCASGPGQTYEQYFGPGTRLTVT.

The V call is TRBV27, the J call TRBJ2-7, with 9 nucleotides matching TRBD2. From germline, CDR1 is MNHEY and CDR2 SMNVEV (reference sequence). V trimming: 2 bases; J trimming: 0 bases; junction bases outside the gene matches: 14. This CDR3 comprises 19 residues. In nucleotides, the CDR3 is TGTGCCAGCAGTTTAGTGTTGGCGGGAGGGCCCCAACCCTCCTACGAGCAGTACTTC. Translation: CASSLVLAGGPQPSYEQYF.

This clone was detected only once. The chain couples TRBV27 to TRBJ1-4; 7 nucleotides match TRBD1. V was pared by 8 bases and J by 7 bases, with 7 bases of the junction left unmatched. This CDR3 contains 13 residues. Germline values: CDR1 MNHEY, CDR2 SMNVEV (reference sequence). CDR3 nucleotides: TGTGCCAGCGGCAGACAGGGTCGTGAAAAACTGTTTTTT. Its protein is CASGRQGREKLFF.